This paragraph covers one TCR beta chain sequence. At least ten counts were recorded for this clonotype. The antigen this receptor binds is unknown. It has no much larger one-base neighbor in the sample; base qualities were not kept. This sample stems from a study of T cells in Graves' hyperthyroidism and ophthalmopathy (dated by TCRdb to about 2019). For context, the study as a whole: Peripheral blood was sampled at the time of initial diagnosis, prior to any treatment. The study also compared thyroid tissue and blood T-cell repertoires from roughly six Graves' hyperthyroidism patients. The roughly 90 discovery patients were divided at random into training and test sets in a 7:3 ratio. Prospective prediction of ophthalmopathy was tested in an independent validation cohort of some 20 hyperthyroidism patients and approximately 17 patients who later progressed to ophthalmopathy. The paper reports TCR Vbeta CDR3 sequencing of some 140 peripheral blood samples: some 41 ophthalmopathy, under 80 hyperthyroidism and around 17 progressor patients. After blood sampling, hyperthyroidism patients were treated with methimazole at a starting dose of 30 mg daily, and ophthalmopathy patients were treated with high-dose intravenous methylprednisolone. To identify distinguishing TCR V-J signatures, a discovery cohort of roughly 100 patients was used, comprising 43 with Graves' ophthalmopathy and around 57 with stable Graves' hyperthyroidism. The paper's findings and limits, for the study overall: Most expanded thyroid clonotypes (frequency above 0.001) were also detected in blood, suggesting blood repertoires may reflect thyroid immune responses. In validation, the model predicted progression to ophthalmopathy a median of around six months before onset, with approximately 68% sensitivity and roughly 77% specificity. In cross-validation, a model built on a 13 V-J signature told ophthalmopathy apart from stable hyperthyroidism with 85% to 90% sensitivity and about 81% specificity, and in testing the same model reached 80%/75%. No statistical method was used to set the sample size in advance, and investigators knew the group allocation.

A patient counted as having stable Graves' hyperthyroidism if no progression to ophthalmopathy occurred over 18 months of follow-up. Hyperthyroidism patients were aged 18 to 65 years and newly diagnosed, with disease duration of less than 2 months. The study excluded patients with uncontrolled infections, other autoimmune diseases, pregnancy or lactation. Diagnoses were established on the basis of clinical symptoms, serum thyroxine and TRAb, thyroid ultrasound, and orbital computed tomography. Ficoll-Paque density gradient centrifugation was used to isolate PBMCs from under 11 ml of fresh peripheral blood. Total RNA was extracted using Trizol reagent, and RNA quality was assessed on an Agilent 2100 Bioanalyzer. CDR1 SGHVS and CDR2 FQNEAQ were looked up in the germline V gene. Including the terminal cysteine and phenylalanine, the CDR3 comprises 14 residues. The retained sequence is limited to the CDR3, 42 bases, with the frame set at the first base. V and J lose 6 bases and 8 bases, and a span of 19 bases separates them.

The TCR beta CDR3 regions were amplified from RNA transcripts. A first-round RT-PCR of the TCR CDR3 used the HTBI primer set with the Qiagen OneStep RT-PCR kit. Libraries were constructed in a second round of multiplex PCR, after which size selection and purification were performed. Libraries were sequenced paired-end with 100 bp reads on an Illumina HiSeq2000. Concerning the study's data processing: SOAPnuke was used to process the raw data, throwing out any read that contained adapters or uncalled bases, had a mean Phred below 15, or lacked an exact constant-primer or identifier match. High-quality paired reads were merged using COPE v1.2.5, and each unique nucleotide sequence was defined as a clonotype. Clonotypes were aligned to IMGT TRBV, TRBD and TRBJ reference segments using MiTCR v1.1. The analysis was restricted to V-J combinations with a frequency above 0.0001, which together covered 99.2% of the repertoires. A TCS score was defined as the ratio between F50 (clonal expansion) and ExV (chaos), using BLOSUM62-based TCRdist between CDR3 peptides within each V-J. Welch's t-statistics and random forest reduced roughly 540 V-J features to about 13, which were used in a naive Bayes classifier (R e1071). TCRdb reprocessing: public reads trimmed at Q25 with fastp, clones called with MiXCR, in-frame beta chains kept. Rows with one shared CDR3 protein collapse into an entry with the most common genes and DNA. It is TCRdb's table, rather than the study itself, that gives the V and J calls and clone size. The sample records 650,000 to 750,000 distinct CDR3 sequences, about 14% of which are singletons. The ten largest clones represent about 9.4% of the sample.

The TCR was taken from a woman in her late teens or twenties with Graves' hyperthyroidism. The sample was blood. Recombination linked TRBV7-8 to TRBJ2-5; the D gene is perhaps TRBD1 or TRBD2, each of them matching over 5 bases. The bases are TGTGCCAGCAGAGAATCAGGGCAGGGACGAACCCAGTACTTC. It specifies CASRESGQGRTQYF. Full variable domain (CDR3 extended with the reference TRBV7-8 and TRBJ2-5 proteins): GAGVSQSPRYKVAKRGQDVALRCDPISGHVSLFWYQQALGQGPEFLTYFQNEAQLDKSGLPSDRFFAERPEGSVSTLKIQRTQQEDSAVYLCASRESGQGRTQYFGPGTRLLVL.